The 4 T cell receptor beta chains given below trace back to one sample, sequenced in a study of T cell responses to AZD1222 COVID-19 vaccine. This table comes from immunoSEQ multiplex PCR, and its TCRdb copy is limited to in-frame clones, with some not included. The profile shows some 110,000 clones, approximately 83% of them singletons. The source was peripheral blood, collected on day 0 of MenACWY control vaccination. These receptors came from an adult in good health.

The chain employs TRBV19 and TRBJ2-2; D may be TRBD1 (6 bases). V was clipped by 9 bases and J by 1 base, with 9 bases between them. The CDR3 loop spans 13 amino acids. Looked up from germline, CDR1 is LNHDA and CDR2 is SQIVND (reference sequence). The CDR3 nucleotides are TGTGCCAGCAGGGGACAGAACACCGGGGAGCTGTTTTTT. Translated: CASRGQNTGELFF.

The chain joins TRBV7-8 to TRBJ1-4; 7 nucleotides align to TRBD1. V was clipped by 5 bases and J by 8 bases; unmatched bases: 11. The CDR3 contains 15 residues. Germline values: CDR1 SGHVS, CDR2 FQNEAQ. This CDR3 is CASSPGGDIGEKLFF. CDR3 in DNA: TGTGCCAGCAGCCCAGGGGGGGATATTGGGGAAAAACTGTTTTTT.

The rearrangement links TRBV28 to TRBJ1-5; no reliable D call. CDR3 size: 15 residues. Germline CDR1 and CDR2: MDHEN and SYDVKM. V was trimmed by 3 bases and J by 4 bases, leaving 13 bases between them. The CDR3 spells CASSFLKQTNQPQHF. The CDR3 nucleotides are TGTGCCAGCAGTTTTTTGAAACAGACAAATCAGCCCCAGCATTTT.

V gene TRBV7-2 combines with J gene TRBJ2-5, with 7 positions matching TRBD1. Germline assignment: CDR1 SGHTA and CDR2 FQGNSA. This CDR3 is 15 amino acids long. The V segment lost 1 base and the J segment 2 bases; nucleotides outside the gene matches: 4. The chain's CDR3 is CASSLEWDSQETQYF. The CDR3 DNA follows: TGTGCCAGCAGCTTAGAGTGGGACAGTCAAGAGACCCAGTACTTC.